Below are 4 T cell receptor beta chains sequenced from a single sample in a study of T cells and copy number aberrations in small-cell lung cancer. Method: immunoSEQ multiplex PCR; TCRdb's copy keeps in-frame clones and lacks some. Of around 6,200 clones listed, 76% are singletons. The specimen was tumor tissue. Receptors were obtained from a middle-aged man with small cell lung cancer.

The V and J genes are TRBV9 and TRBJ2-7, with 7 bases aligning to TRBD1. Germline V gives CDR1 SGDLS, CDR2 YYNGEE. The CDR3 sequence is 14 residues long. Trimming cost V 4 bases and J 1 base; bases outside gene matches: 5. As DNA, the CDR3 is TGTGCCAGCAGCTCGCAACAGGGGTCCTACGAGCAGTACTTC. Its translation is CASSSQQGSYEQYF.

CDR3 protein: CASSLPDSPYEQYF. The CDR3 DNA is TGTGCCAGCAGTTTGCCTGACTCCCCCTACGAGCAGTACTTC. The chain employs TRBV2 and TRBJ2-7; D not certain. The V end was cut by 5 bases, the J end by 2 bases, with 13 bases between. Germline CDR1 reads SNHLY; CDR2 reads FYNNEI. This CDR3 spans 14 amino acids.

The chain employs TRBV21-1 and TRBJ1-4; the table calls TRBD1, which could not be checked here. TRBV21-1 is marked as a pseudogene. CDR3 size: 17 residues. CDR3 amino acids: CASSKGQGPSVTEKLFF. CDR3 in DNA: TGTGCCAGCAGCAAAGGACAGGGGCCGTCCGTGACTGAAAAACTGTTTTTT.

The CDR3 DNA is TGTGCCAGCTTAAATGAGCCTAGTTCCTACGAGCAGTACTTC. It codes for CASLNEPSSYEQYF. This sequence joins TRBV6-1 and TRBJ2-7; D is ambiguous. The CDR3 length is 14 residues. Trimming removed 8 bases at V and 1 base at J, with 15 bases between. Germline V gene data show CDR1 as MNHNS and CDR2 as SASEGT.